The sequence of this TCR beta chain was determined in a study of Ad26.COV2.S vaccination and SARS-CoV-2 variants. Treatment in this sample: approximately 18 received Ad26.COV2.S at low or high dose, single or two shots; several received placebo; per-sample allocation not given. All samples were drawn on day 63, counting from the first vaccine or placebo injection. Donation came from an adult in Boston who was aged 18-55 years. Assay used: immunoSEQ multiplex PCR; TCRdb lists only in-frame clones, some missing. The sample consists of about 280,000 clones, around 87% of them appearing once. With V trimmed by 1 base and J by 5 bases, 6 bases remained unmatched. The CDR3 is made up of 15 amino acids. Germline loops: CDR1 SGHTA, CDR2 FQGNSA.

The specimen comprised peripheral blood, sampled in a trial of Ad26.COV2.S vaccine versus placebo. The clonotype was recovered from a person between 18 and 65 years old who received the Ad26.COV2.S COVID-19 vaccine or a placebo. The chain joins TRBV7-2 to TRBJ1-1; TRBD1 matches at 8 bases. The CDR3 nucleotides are TGTGCCAGCAGCTTAGTGACAGGGGTAAAAACTGAAGCTTTCTTT. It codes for CASSLVTGVKTEAFF. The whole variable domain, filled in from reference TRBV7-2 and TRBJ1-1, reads GAGVSQSPSNKVTEKGKDVELRCDPISGHTALYWYRQSLGQGLEFLIYFQGNSAPDKSGLPSDRFSAERTGGSVSTLTIQRTQQEDSAVYLCASSLVTGVKTEAFFGQGTRLTVV.